The clone carrying this TCR beta chain was seen once. Antigen unknown. This entry belongs to a study of cytomegalovirus exposure and HLA in healthy donors. Primers: 60 Vbeta forward and 13 Jbeta reverse. Per the authors' pipeline: Around 11 million shared chains were among 80 million or so unique TCR beta chains counted in a later analysis. Sequencing was performed with immunoSEQ multiplex PCR; in TCRdb, only in-frame clones are kept and a portion is missing. Clonal size and the V and J genes are those of that table, whereas D and trimming came from the DNA. The table shows approximately 190,000 clones, with about 85% occurring only once. After removal of 6 bases from V and 9 bases from J, the junction contained 10 bases not matched to a gene. CDR1 and CDR2 from the germline V gene are MNHEY and SVGAGI. CDR3 length: 15 residues. The study, taken as a whole, reports: Reports indicated that the classifier achieved high specificity and sensitivity in diagnosing cytomegalovirus status.

The sample comprised PBMCs. This chain connects TRBV6-5 to TRBJ1-6; TRBD1 aligns across 8 bases. This receptor was obtained from a boy younger than 10 in good health and CMV-seronegative. Here the CDR3 DNA reads TGTGCCAGCAGCCGTCAGGGGACAGGAGGTTCACCCCTCCACTTT. This translates into CASSRQGTGGSPLHF.